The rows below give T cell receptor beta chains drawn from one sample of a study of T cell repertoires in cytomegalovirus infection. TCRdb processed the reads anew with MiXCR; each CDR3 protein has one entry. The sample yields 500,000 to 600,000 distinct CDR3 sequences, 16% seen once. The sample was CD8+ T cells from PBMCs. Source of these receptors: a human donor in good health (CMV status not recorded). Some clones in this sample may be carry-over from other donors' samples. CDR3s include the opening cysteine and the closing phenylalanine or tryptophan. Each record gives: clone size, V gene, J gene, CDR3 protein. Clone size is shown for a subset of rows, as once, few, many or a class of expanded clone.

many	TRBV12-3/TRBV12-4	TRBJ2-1	CASSLDGGQYNEQFF
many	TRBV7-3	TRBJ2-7	CASSAGPGVSYEQYF
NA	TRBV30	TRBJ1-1	CAWGPGRTFF
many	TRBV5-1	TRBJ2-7	CASSLSQGPYEQYF
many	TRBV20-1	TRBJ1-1	CSARKPPSGGRGTEAFF
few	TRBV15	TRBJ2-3	CATSKRVPTDTQYF
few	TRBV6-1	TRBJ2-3	CASRSGGSTDTQYF
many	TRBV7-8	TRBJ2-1	CASSARLAGAEIDEQFF
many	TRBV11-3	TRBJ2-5	CASSSGQGVRETQYF
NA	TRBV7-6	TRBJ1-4	CASSPTGTGNLFF
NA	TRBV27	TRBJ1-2	CASSYQLTHGYTF
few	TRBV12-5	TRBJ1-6	CASGVGGQGNSPLHF
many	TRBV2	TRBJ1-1	CASKQTGTVNTEAFF
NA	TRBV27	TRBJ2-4	CASSLYPTGAKNIQYF
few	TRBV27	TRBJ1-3	CASSASTGASGNTIYF
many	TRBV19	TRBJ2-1	CASSPGQGVRYEQFF
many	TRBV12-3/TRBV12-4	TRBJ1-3	CASSWGQGGSGNTIYF
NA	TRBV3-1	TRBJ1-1	CASSQVGGEAFF
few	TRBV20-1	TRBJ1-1	CSARGRANTEAFF
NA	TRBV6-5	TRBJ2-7	CASSLVPAGSYEQYF
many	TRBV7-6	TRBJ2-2	CASSLGTTTGELFF
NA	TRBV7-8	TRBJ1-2	CASSPDREGYNF
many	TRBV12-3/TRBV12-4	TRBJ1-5	CASSIGQDQSNQPQHF
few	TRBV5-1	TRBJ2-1	CASSVPTGTSGSGEQFF
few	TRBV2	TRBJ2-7	CATPDGTGSIEQYF